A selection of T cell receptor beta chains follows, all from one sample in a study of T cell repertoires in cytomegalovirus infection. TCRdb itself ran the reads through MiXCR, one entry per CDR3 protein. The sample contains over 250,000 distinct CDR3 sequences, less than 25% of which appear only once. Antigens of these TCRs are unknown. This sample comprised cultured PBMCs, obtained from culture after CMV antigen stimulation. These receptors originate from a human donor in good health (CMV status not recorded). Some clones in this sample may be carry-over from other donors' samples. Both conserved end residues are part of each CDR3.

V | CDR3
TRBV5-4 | CASSRQDNYKNIQYF
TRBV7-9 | CASSWTPRDEQFF
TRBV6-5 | CASSYWVGELFF
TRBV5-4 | CASSPSGPTYSGANVLTF
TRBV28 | CANSLSGYNEQFF
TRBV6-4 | CASSDGTGPDTQYF
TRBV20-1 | CSATTDRGGQETQYF
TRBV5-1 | CASTTRQGNTGELFF
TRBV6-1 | CASRIRDREQFF
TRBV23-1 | CASSPPGRPRDEQFF
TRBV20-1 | CSARNSLTDTQYF
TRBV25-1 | CASSETPPGSTEAFF
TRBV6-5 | CASSYSVYNEQFF
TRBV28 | CASSLQVLTKRHQPQHF
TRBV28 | CATTLHGGYQPQHF
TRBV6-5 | CASSYRGSADTQYF
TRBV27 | CASSSRHYNEQFF
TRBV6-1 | CASRISNQPQHF
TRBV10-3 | CAISELAGAADEQFF
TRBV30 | CAGPGRNTDTQYF
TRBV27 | CASSFGGGAEAFF
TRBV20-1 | CSAADIYGYTF
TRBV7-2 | CASSTRDSPIQLETQYF
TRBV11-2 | CASSHRLAGTEQYF
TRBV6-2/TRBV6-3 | CASSVPGQYNEQFF
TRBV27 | CASSTPSMNTGELFF
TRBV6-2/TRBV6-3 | CASSKTGSPSLGTEAFF
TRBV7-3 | CASSLDDGSEQYF
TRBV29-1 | CSVVPGADTQYF
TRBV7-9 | CASSLSETSYNEQFF
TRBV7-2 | CASSLVGRVGNNEQYF
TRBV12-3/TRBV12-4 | CASRGQGRDTQYF
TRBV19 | CASSVRKLFF
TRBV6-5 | CASSEASAYEQYF
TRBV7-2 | CASSERHSNTGELFF
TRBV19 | CASSIGEGGGYYNEQFF
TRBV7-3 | CASSLTSHLTGELFF
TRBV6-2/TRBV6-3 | CASSYSRVTSYEQYF
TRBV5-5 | CASSGAPDRSNTGELFF
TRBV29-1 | CSAMGGNIQYF
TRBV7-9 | CASSLAGVDQPQHF
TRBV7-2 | CASRGLAGPGELFF
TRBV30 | CAWSVAETNEKLFF
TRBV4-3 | CASSQARGSEWSPLHF
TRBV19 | CASLGRGNQPQHF
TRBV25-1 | CASRGLAGVTDTQYF
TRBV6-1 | CASSEPGQGIGETQYF
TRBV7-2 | CASSLARTSGPDTQYF
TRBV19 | CASRGAHRGSETQYF
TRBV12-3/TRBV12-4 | CASSPWTGVVNTGELFF
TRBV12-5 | CASGSRTGGNTGELFF
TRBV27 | CASSFRDSRWETQYF
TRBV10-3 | CAIRGGTTDTQYF
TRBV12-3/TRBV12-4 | CASSPSLGNTEAFF